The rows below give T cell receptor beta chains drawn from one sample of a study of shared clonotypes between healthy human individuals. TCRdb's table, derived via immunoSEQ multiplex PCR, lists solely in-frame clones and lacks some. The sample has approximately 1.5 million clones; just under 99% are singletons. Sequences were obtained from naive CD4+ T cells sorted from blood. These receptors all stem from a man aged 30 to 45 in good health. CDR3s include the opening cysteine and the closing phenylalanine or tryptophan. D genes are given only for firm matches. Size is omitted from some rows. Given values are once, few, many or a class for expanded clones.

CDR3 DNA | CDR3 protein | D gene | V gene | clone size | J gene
TGTGCCAGCAGTTGCAACGACAGGAAGAATAGCAATCAGCCCCAGCATTTT | CASSCNDRKNSNQPQHF | - | TRBV21-1 | - | TRBJ1-5
TGTGCCAGCAGTTACCCGGGAGGCCCCTACGAGCAGTACTTC | CASSYPGGPYEQYF | TRBD2 | TRBV6-6 | - | TRBJ2-7
TGTGCCAGCAGCCCTACAGGGGGACCCCAAGAGACCCAGTACTTC | CASSPTGGPQETQYF | TRBD1 | TRBV9 | - | TRBJ2-5
TGTGCCTCGACAGAGACTTTCACAGATACGCAGTATTTT | CASTETFTDTQYF | - | TRBV6-1 | - | TRBJ2-3
TGTGCCAGCAGCAAACCGGGACAGGAGACAGATACGCAGTATTTT | CASSKPGQETDTQYF | - | TRBV21-1 | - | TRBJ2-3
TGTGCCAGCGGGCTAGCCGGGTCTGGCAATGAGCAGTTCTTC | CASGLAGSGNEQFF | - | TRBV6-1 | - | TRBJ2-1
TGTGCCAGCAGTTCATTACTAGCGGGAGCCTACAATGAGCAGTTCTTC | CASSSLLAGAYNEQFF | TRBD2 | TRBV28 | - | TRBJ2-1
TGTGCCATCAGTGATGGGACTAGCTGGGGAGAGACCCAGTACTTC | CAISDGTSWGETQYF | TRBD2 | TRBV10-3 | - | TRBJ2-5
TGTGCCAGCAGGACAGTAGAGACCCAGTACTTC | CASRTVETQYF | - | TRBV2 | - | TRBJ2-5
TGTGCCAGCGGGGGGGGATGGGAGCCCCAGCATTTT | CASGGGWEPQHF | - | TRBV6-1 | - | TRBJ1-5
TGTGCCAGCAGCTTAACCGGGACGATCCAAGAGACCCAGTACTTC | CASSLTGTIQETQYF | - | TRBV7-6 | - | TRBJ2-5
TGTGCCAGCAGCCGGCCATACCAGGGGCCAGATACGCAGTATTTT | CASSRPYQGPDTQYF | - | TRBV27 | - | TRBJ2-3
TGTGCCAGCAGCAGTCTAGCCAAAAACATTCAGTACTTC | CASSSLAKNIQYF | - | TRBV7-9 | - | TRBJ2-4
TGTGCCAGCAGCTTGGGGGGCAACACTGAAGCTTTCTTT | CASSLGGNTEAFF | - | TRBV11-3 | once | TRBJ1-1
TGTGCCAGCAGCCGAGAAGTAATCAATGAGCAGTTCTTC | CASSREVINEQFF | - | TRBV7-3 | - | TRBJ2-1
TGTGCCAGCTCACCGACCGGGACAGGGATTGCTGAAGCTTTCTTT | CASSPTGTGIAEAFF | TRBD1 | TRBV18 | - | TRBJ1-1
TGTGCCAGCATTTCGGGCACCGGGGAGCTGTTTTTT | CASISGTGELFF | - | TRBV28 | - | TRBJ2-2
TGTGCCAGCAGCCAAGTGAACACTGAAGCTTTCTTT | CASSQVNTEAFF | - | TRBV14 | - | TRBJ1-1
TGCGCCAGCAGCGCCCGACTAGCGGATCAAGAGACCCAGTACTTC | CASSARLADQETQYF | TRBD2 | TRBV4-1 | - | TRBJ2-5
TGTGCCAGCAGCCGCGACAGGGGGGGATCGGACGAGCAGTACTTC | CASSRDRGGSDEQYF | TRBD1 | TRBV5-4 | - | TRBJ2-7
TGTGCCAGCAGTCCCCGAGGACGCACAGATACGCAGTATTTT | CASSPRGRTDTQYF | - | TRBV2 | once | TRBJ2-3
TGTGCCAGCAGCCCAAACCCCTCTGGGGAGACCCAGTACTTC | CASSPNPSGETQYF | - | TRBV11-2 | - | TRBJ2-5
TGTGCCAGCAGACTAACAGGGCTCCAAGAGACCCAGTACTTC | CASRLTGLQETQYF | - | TRBV5-4 | - | TRBJ2-5
TGTGCCAGCTCACCCCGGGACAGGATTAATGAAAAACTGTTTTTT | CASSPRDRINEKLFF | TRBD1 | TRBV18 | - | TRBJ1-4
TGCGCCAGCAGCTTGCGGGATCAGGTTGGCTACACCTTC | CASSLRDQVGYTF | - | TRBV5-1 | - | TRBJ1-2
TGTGCCAGCAGCTATACTAGCGTACCCGGGGAGCTGTTTTTT | CASSYTSVPGELFF | TRBD2 | TRBV5-4 | few | TRBJ2-2
TGTGCCAGCAGCTTGTTAGCGGATCCCTACGAGCAGTACTTC | CASSLLADPYEQYF | - | TRBV5-4 | - | TRBJ2-7
TGTGCCAGCAGCTGGGGGACAGGGCGAGGATACAATGAGCAGTTCTTC | CASSWGTGRGYNEQFF | TRBD1 | TRBV5-8 | - | TRBJ2-1
TGTGCCAGCAGCCAAGAACTTAGCGGGGGCACAGATACGCAGTATTTT | CASSQELSGGTDTQYF | TRBD2 | TRBV4-2 | - | TRBJ2-3
TGCAGCGTCGGGACAGGGCCCTACGAGCAGTACTTC | CSVGTGPYEQYF | TRBD1 | TRBV29-1 | - | TRBJ2-7
TGCGCCAGCAGCCCGGAGACAGGCTACGAGCAGTACTTC | CASSPETGYEQYF | - | TRBV5-1 | - | TRBJ2-7
TGTGCCAGCAGTTTATTGGCAGGGCCTAACTATGGCTACACCTTC | CASSLLAGPNYGYTF | - | TRBV28 | - | TRBJ1-2
TGTGCCAGCAGTTTGCAGTATGGCTACACCTTC | CASSLQYGYTF | - | TRBV28 | - | TRBJ1-2
TGTGCCAGCAGCTTAGCGGGAGGTACCGAGCAGTACTTC | CASSLAGGTEQYF | TRBD2 | TRBV5-4 | - | TRBJ2-7
TGTGCCAGCAGCTCCATTGCGGGGAGCACAGATACGCAGTATTTT | CASSSIAGSTDTQYF | - | TRBV5-4 | - | TRBJ2-3
TGCGCCAGCAGCTTGGGCTATGGCACTGAAGCTTTCTTT | CASSLGYGTEAFF | - | TRBV5-1 | - | TRBJ1-1
TGCGCCAGCAGCTTGGACAGGAGGTACAATGAGCAGTTCTTC | CASSLDRRYNEQFF | - | TRBV5-1 | - | TRBJ2-1